This T cell receptor (beta chain) appears in the sequencing data of a study of control samples from healthy donors and cancer patients. Trimming took 1 base from V and 5 from J, leaving 8 bases between them. Per germline, CDR1 SGHTA and CDR2 FQGTGA. This CDR3 is built from 13 residues. Some clones are missing from TCRdb's copy, which holds only in-frame ones; the method was immunoSEQ multiplex PCR. The repertoire holds about 120,000 clones, 88% seen once, with 2.3% in the top ten. The rearrangement links TRBV7-3 to TRBJ2-5; perhaps TRBD2 as D (6 bases). This TCR derives from a woman aged 70-85 years in good health. Sequencing input: blood. The CDR3 region has the DNA TGTGCCAGCAGCTTAATTCGGGAGGAGACCCAGTACTTC. This encodes CASSLIREETQYF.